Listed here is a single TCR beta chain. The use of genomic DNA as template underpinned the TCR beta VDJ and CDR3 profiling. TCRdb re-called the reads with MiXCR, one entry per CDR3 protein. The sample includes some 200,000 distinct CDR3 sequences, over 60% of them seen just once. This sample stems from a study of CD8+CD57+ T cells in acquired aplastic anemia. Study-wide background: Healthy donors gave about 10 million reads on average for CD4+ cells.

The length of the CDR3 is 16 residues. Trimming cost V 4 bases and J 0 bases, with 12 bases left between them. Germline-derived CDR1 and CDR2 are KGHDR and SFDVKD. The sequencing sample was made of sorted CD4+, CD8+, or CD8+CD57+ T cells (not recorded which) from PBMCs. The source is a human donor in good health. The rearrangement joins TRBV24-1 to TRBJ2-1; no definite D call. The CDR3 DNA reads TGTGCCACCAGTGACCTTAGTCCGAGCTCCTACAATGAGCAGTTCTTC. Encoded protein: CATSDLSPSSYNEQFF.